The 20 T cell receptor beta chains below all came from one sample that was sequenced in a study of hypomethylating agent response in myelodysplastic syndrome. Clones were read by immunoSEQ multiplex PCR, and TCRdb kept only the in-frame ones, dropping some. The sample lists about 10,000 clones, nearly 85% occurring once. The sequencing here drew on bone marrow, taken before or after starting hypomethylating agent treatment for myelodysplastic syndrome (not recorded which). The receptors derive from a human donor with myelodysplastic syndrome.

V is TRBV13 and J is TRBJ2-1, with D perhaps TRBD2 (5 bases). The CDR3 totals 14 residues. Germline-derived CDR1 and CDR2 are PRHDT and FYEKMQ (reference sequence). Trimming shortened V by 5 bases and J by 0 bases, and 8 bases separated the two germline ends. The CDR3 here is CASSPGSSYNEQFF. The CDR3 nucleotides are TGTGCCAGCAGCCCGGGAAGCTCCTACAATGAGCAGTTCTTC.

In nucleotides, the CDR3 is TGTGCCTGGAGTTTAACAGGGGGTCATGGCTACACCTTC. This translates into CAWSLTGGHGYTF. The genes are TRBV30 and TRBJ1-2; 8 bases agree with TRBD1. With V trimmed by 2 bases and J by 6 bases, 5 bases remained unmatched. The CDR3 is 13 amino acids. The germline V gene has CDR1 GTSNPN and CDR2 SVGIG (reference sequence).

CDR3 DNA: TGTGCCAGCAGCTCGACGACCACCGTGCAGCTTAGCAAAAACATTCAGTACTTC. This gives the protein CASSSTTTVQLSKNIQYF. V and J are TRBV5-4 and TRBJ2-4; D unclear. The CDR3 loop spans 18 amino acids. The V end was cut by 3 bases, the J end by 3 bases, with 22 bases between. Germline V CDR1 and CDR2: SGHNT, YYREEE (reference sequence).

V gene TRBV9 combines with J gene TRBJ1-2; D remains unclear. The CDR3 is made up of 11 amino acids. From germline, CDR1 is SGDLS and CDR2 YYNGEE. Deletions cut 10 bases from V and 6 bases from J, with 13 bases between. CDR3 nucleotides: TGTGCCTCCTATTCCCGAAATGGCTACACCTTC. Its translation: CASYSRNGYTF.

In this sample, this clone turned up once. The chain uses TRBV6-1 and TRBJ1-1, with no clear D. This CDR3 has 13 amino acids. The ends were cut back, 3 bases at V and 1 base at J, with 6 bases in the middle. Germline V gene sequence: CDR1 MNHNS, CDR2 SASEGT. CDR3 nucleotide sequence: TGTGCCAGCAGTGACAACAGGAACACTGAAGCTTTCTTT. Its protein is CASSDNRNTEAFF.

In its sample, this clone was seen once. The chain links TRBV11-2 to TRBJ2-2; the D gene is possibly TRBD1 (6 bases). V lost 0 bases to trimming and J lost 1 base, with 9 bases between them. The CDR3 has 16 amino acids. Germline V gene sequence: CDR1 SGHAT, CDR2 FQNNGV. CDR3 residues: CASSLEGTRNTGELFF. The DNA of the CDR3 is TGTGCCAGCAGCTTAGAAGGGACAAGGAACACCGGGGAGCTGTTTTTT.

This chain links TRBV9 with TRBJ2-7; 7 bases map to TRBD1. V lost 0 bases, J lost 2 bases, and 5 bases stayed unmatched. The CDR3 runs to 15 residues. Per the germline V gene, CDR1 is SGDLS and CDR2 is YYNGEE. CDR3: CASSVGDSHTYEQYF. DNA for the CDR3: TGTGCCAGCAGCGTAGGGGACAGCCATACCTACGAGCAGTACTTC. The whole variable domain, remainder taken from reference TRBV9 and TRBJ2-7, is DSGVTQTPKHLITATGQRVTLRCSPRSGDLSVYWYQQSLDQGLQFLIQYYNGEERAKGNILERFSAQQFPDLHSELNLSSLELGDSALYFCASSVGDSHTYEQYFGPGTRLTVT.

The genes are TRBV5-1 and TRBJ2-7; no clear D gene. Germline V CDR1 and CDR2: SGHRS, YFSETQ. V lost 6 bases to trimming and J lost 5 bases, with 15 bases between them. The CDR3 totals 13 residues. The CDR3 protein is CASTQPGGNEQYF. The CDR3 nucleotides read TGCGCCAGCACCCAACCTGGTGGGAACGAGCAGTACTTC.

The CDR3 here is CASSSSGGAGNTIYF. CDR3 DNA: TGCGCCAGCAGCTCCTCGGGTGGGGCTGGAAACACCATATATTTT. V usage is TRBV5-1 and J usage is TRBJ1-3; D remains ambiguous. Germline loops: CDR1 SGHRS, CDR2 YFSETQ. Trimming cost V 3 bases and J 2 bases, with 12 bases left between them. The CDR3 sequence is 15 residues long.

The J gene is TRBJ2-7, the V gene TRBV27, with D possibly being TRBD2 (6 bases). The V gene lost 11 bases and the J gene lost 4 bases, with 24 bases spanning the gap. The CDR3 is 15 amino acids. Germline assignment: CDR1 MNHEY and CDR2 SMNVEV (reference sequence). The DNA of the CDR3 is TGTGCCGGTATCCCACCGAGGGAGGATAATTACGAGCAGTACTTC. This sequence encodes CAGIPPREDNYEQYF.

The rearrangement links TRBV25-1 to TRBJ1-1, with D perhaps matching TRBD1 (5 bases). The length of the CDR3 is 15 residues. Germline V gene data show CDR1 as MGHDK and CDR2 as SYGVNS. The germline V and J ends were trimmed by 5 bases and 0 bases, with 13 bases remaining between them. CDR3 in amino acids: CASSPLDRMNTEAFF. Written as DNA, the CDR3 is TGTGCCAGCAGTCCTCTTGACAGAATGAACACTGAAGCTTTCTTT.

V is TRBV5-1 and J is TRBJ2-6; D gene uncertain. Between the trimmed V and J ends, which lost 4 bases and 4 bases, there was a span of 15 bases. The CDR3 runs to 16 residues. Germline assignment: CDR1 SGHRS and CDR2 YFSETQ. The CDR3 sequence: CASSLTVSLGANVLTF. The CDR3 bases are TGCGCCAGCAGCCTTACCGTCTCTCTAGGGGCCAACGTCCTGACTTTC.

The rearrangement links TRBV6-6 to TRBJ1-2, with D uncertain. The CDR3 is 13 residues long. Germline-derived CDR1 and CDR2 are MNHNY and SVGAGI (reference sequence). The V end was cut by 0 bases, the J end by 3 bases, with 5 bases between. CDR3 region: CASSYSPDYGYTF. In nucleotides, the CDR3 is TGTGCCAGCAGTTACTCGCCGGACTATGGCTACACCTTC.

This chain connects TRBV7-8 to TRBJ1-1, with unresolved D. Germline V gene data show CDR1 as SGHVS and CDR2 as FQNEAQ. CDR3 length: 14 residues. Trimming removed 1 base from V and 6 bases from J, with 12 bases in between. The CDR3 coding sequence is TGTGCCAGCAGCTTAGGGAGTACAATCTCTGAAGCTTTCTTT. It is translated as CASSLGSTISEAFF.

This sequence joins TRBV11-2 and TRBJ2-1, with 12 nucleotides matching TRBD2. The CDR3 covers 15 residues. V shed 5 bases, J shed 7 bases, and the junction held 6 bases outside the gene matches. Germline V lookup: CDR1 SGHAT, CDR2 FQNNGV. Here the CDR3 reads CASSIGTSGLNEQFF. The DNA of the CDR3 is TGTGCCAGCAGCATCGGGACTAGCGGGTTAAATGAGCAGTTCTTC.

The chain employs TRBV7-8 and TRBJ2-1, with D unresolved. CDR1 and CDR2 (germline): SGHVS, FQNEAQ. This CDR3 is 14 amino acids long. Trimming took 5 bases from V and 4 from J, leaving 12 bases between them. The CDR3 DNA follows: TGTGCCAGCAGCGGGCGGCTTTCATACAATGAGCAGTTCTTC. As protein: CASSGRLSYNEQFF.

V gene TRBV7-6 combines with J gene TRBJ2-1; D is possibly TRBD1 (6 bases). Trimming cost V 0 bases and J 6 bases, with 9 bases left between them. The CDR3 contains 14 residues. CDR1 is SGHVS and CDR2 is FNYEAQ in the germline V gene. Here the CDR3 DNA reads TGTGCCAGCAGCTTAGCGCCAGGGGCCAATGAGCAGTTCTTC. Protein product: CASSLAPGANEQFF.

The chain is built from TRBV15 and TRBJ1-2, with D perhaps matching TRBD1 (6 bases). With 8 bases removed from V and 0 bases from J, the gap between germline ends came to 16 bases. The CDR3 is 15 residues long. Germline V gene lookup returns CDR1 LNHNV and CDR2 YYDKDF (reference sequence). CDR3 amino acids: CATQDRLRANYGYTF. CDR3 sequence (DNA): TGTGCCACCCAGGACAGACTAAGAGCTAACTATGGCTACACCTTC.

The chain carries TRBV27 and TRBJ2-1; D is possibly TRBD2 (7 bases). CDR1 MNHEY and CDR2 SMNVEV come from the germline V gene (reference sequence). Trimming pared 5 bases from V and 6 bases from J, leaving 17 bases between. This CDR3 is 15 amino acids long. CDR3 in DNA: TGTGCCAGCAGTCCCCTTGGGGGGGCATTCAATGAGCAGTTCTTC. Its protein product is CASSPLGGAFNEQFF.

The CDR3 sequence is CATSRARGGGYTF. CDR3 nucleotides: TGTGCCACCAGCAGAGCGAGAGGGGGCGGCTACACCTTC. This chain joins TRBV15 and TRBJ1-2, with 7 bases aligning to TRBD1. V gave up 1 base and J gave up 8 bases; unmatched junction bases: 4. The CDR3 sequence is 13 residues long. Germline V gene sequence: CDR1 LNHNV, CDR2 YYDKDF (reference sequence). Complete variable domain (other parts from reference TRBV15 and TRBJ1-2): DAMVIQNPRYQVTQFGKPVTLSCSQTLNHNVMYWYQQKSSQAPKLLFHYYDKDFNNEADTPDNFQSRRPNTSFCFLDIRSPGLGDTAMYLCATSRARGGGYTFGSGTRLTVV.